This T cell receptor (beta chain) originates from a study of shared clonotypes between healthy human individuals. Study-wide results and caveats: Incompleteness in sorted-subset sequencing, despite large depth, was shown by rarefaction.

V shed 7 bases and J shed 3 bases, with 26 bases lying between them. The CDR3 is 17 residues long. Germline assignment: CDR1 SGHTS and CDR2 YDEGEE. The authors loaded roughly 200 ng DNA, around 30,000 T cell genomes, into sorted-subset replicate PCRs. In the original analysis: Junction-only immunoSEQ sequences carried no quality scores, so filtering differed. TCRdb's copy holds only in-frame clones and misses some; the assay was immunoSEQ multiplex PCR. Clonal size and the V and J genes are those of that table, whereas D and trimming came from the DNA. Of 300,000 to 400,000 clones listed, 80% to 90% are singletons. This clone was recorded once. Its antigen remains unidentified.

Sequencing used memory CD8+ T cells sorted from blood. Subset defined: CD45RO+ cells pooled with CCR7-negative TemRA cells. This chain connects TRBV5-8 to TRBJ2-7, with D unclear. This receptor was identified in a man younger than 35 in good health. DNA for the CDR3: TGTGCCAGCCCGGGCCCCCAAGTCAGCTCCCAAATCTACGAGCAGTACTTC. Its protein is CASPGPQVSSQIYEQYF.